This passage covers 12 T cell receptor beta chains from one sample sequenced in a study of T cell changes during pregnancy in multiple sclerosis. Clones were read by immunoSEQ multiplex PCR, and TCRdb kept only the in-frame ones, dropping some. This sample yields approximately 50,000 clones, of which around 94% are seen a single time; less than 0.4% belongs to the top ten. Sequenced material: CD4+ T cells from peripheral blood mononuclear cells, taken in the third trimester of pregnancy. The receptor source for this set is a female donor with multiple sclerosis, enrolled in a pregnancy study.

The sample holds one count of this clone. This rearrangement joins TRBV9 to TRBJ2-7, with TRBD1 as a possible D gene (7 bases). Trimming stripped 0 bases from V and 3 bases from J, with 13 bases between. The germline CDR1 and CDR2 sequences are SGDLS and YYNGEE. CDR3 size: 15 residues. The DNA of the CDR3 is TGTGCCAGCAGCGTAGGTTCAGGGGGGAACTACGAGCAGTACTTC. Residues: CASSVGSGGNYEQYF.

The chain joins TRBV7-3 to TRBJ1-4; D might be TRBD1 (6 bases). Deletions cut 5 bases from V and 9 bases from J, with 19 bases between. The germline CDR1 and CDR2 sequences are SGHTA and FQGTGA. There are 15 residues in the CDR3. The CDR3 protein is CASSETGAVEKKLFF. The CDR3 DNA reads TGTGCCAGCAGCGAGACAGGTGCGGTAGAGAAAAAACTGTTTTTT.

The V and J genes are TRBV9 and TRBJ1-1, with TRBD1 identical over 8 bases. Per the germline V gene, CDR1 is SGDLS and CDR2 is YYNGEE. This CDR3 has 13 amino acids. The ends lost 1 base at V and 5 bases at J; junction bases unmatched: 1. The CDR3 is CASSVQGATEAFF. The CDR3 nucleotides are TGTGCCAGCAGCGTACAGGGGGCGACTGAAGCTTTCTTT.

The chain couples TRBV6-6 to TRBJ2-2; perhaps TRBD1 as D (7 bases). This CDR3 is built from 15 residues. In germline, CDR1 is MNHNY, CDR2 SVGAGI (reference sequence). The germline V and J ends were trimmed by 6 bases and 1 base, with 12 bases remaining between them. The CDR3 here is CASRPGGRNTGELFF. The CDR3 region has the DNA TGTGCCAGCAGGCCAGGGGGGAGGAACACCGGGGAGCTGTTTTTT.

This clone has a single count. The CDR3 nucleotides read TGCGCCAGCAGCTTAACAGCGGCCTCTTATGGCTACACCTTC. Protein sequence: CASSLTAASYGYTF. The chain carries TRBV5-1 and TRBJ1-2; D gene uncertain. This CDR3 contains 14 residues. Between the trimmed V and J ends, which lost 2 bases and 5 bases, there was a span of 13 bases. Germline V gene lookup returns CDR1 SGHRS and CDR2 YFSETQ.

This chain joins TRBV6-6 and TRBJ1-2; 7 bases are shared with TRBD1. CDR1 is MNHNY and CDR2 is SVGAGI in the germline V gene (reference sequence). Germline trimming cut 8 bases from V and 9 bases from J; bases unmatched to any gene: 15. This CDR3 comprises 14 residues. CDR3 residues: CASALQGTRVSYTF. The CDR3 DNA sequence: TGTGCCAGCGCGTTACAGGGGACGCGCGTTAGCTACACCTTC.

The chain combines TRBV28 with TRBJ1-6; 9 bases align to TRBD1. CDR1 is MDHEN and CDR2 is SYDVKM in the germline V gene. V lost 5 bases to trimming and J lost 8 bases; unmatched junction nucleotides: 4. The CDR3 has 14 residues. The CDR3 coding sequence is TGTGCCAGCAGTCCGGGACAGGGATATTCACCCCTCCACTTT. This encodes CASSPGQGYSPLHF.

The genes are TRBV15 and TRBJ2-5; tentatively, D is TRBD2 (6 bases). The germline V and J ends were trimmed by 3 bases and 2 bases, with 13 bases remaining between them. The CDR3 spans 15 residues. CDR1 and CDR2 (germline): LNHNV, YYDKDF (reference sequence). The CDR3 sequence: CATSREGAGQETQYF. The CDR3 coding sequence is TGTGCCACCAGCAGGGAGGGAGCAGGGCAAGAGACCCAGTACTTC.

The CDR3 protein is CASIEGRKTTEAFF. CDR3 DNA sequence: TGTGCCAGCATCGAGGGTAGGAAGACCACTGAAGCTTTCTTT. The V gene is TRBV6-6, the J gene TRBJ1-1; D remains unclear. This CDR3 contains 14 residues. The germline CDR1 and CDR2 sequences are MNHNY and SVGAGI (reference sequence). V lost 7 bases and J 4 bases, leaving 16 bases between the germline ends.

The J gene is TRBJ1-5, the V gene TRBV9, with D tentatively TRBD1 (6 bases). V gave up 4 bases and J gave up 1 base, with 27 bases separating them. Per germline, CDR1 SGDLS and CDR2 YYNGEE. This CDR3 region has 20 residues. The CDR3 spells CASSRGGGAGPPISNQPQHF. The CDR3 coding sequence is TGTGCCAGCAGCAGGGGCGGGGGCGCAGGTCCGCCGATAAGCAATCAGCCCCAGCATTTT.

This chain uses TRBV7-8 with TRBJ1-5; D call uncertain. Germline assignment: CDR1 SGHVS and CDR2 FQNEAQ. Trimming left V 2 bases short and J 0 bases short, with 11 bases between. CDR3 length: 16 amino acids. CDR3 residues: CASSLRRDYSNQPQHF. In DNA, the CDR3 is TGTGCCAGCAGCTTACGTAGAGACTATAGCAATCAGCCCCAGCATTTT.

This clone was found once. The J gene is TRBJ1-6, the V gene TRBV7-2; possible D gene TRBD1, 6 bases. Germline values: CDR1 SGHTA, CDR2 FQGNSA. The V end lost 5 bases, the J end lost 6 bases, and 23 bases lay between the germline ends. This CDR3 region has 18 residues. CDR3 nucleotides: TGTGCCAGCAGCGGTGCATCGGGACACACGTACGCTAATTCACCCCTCCACTTT. Amino acid sequence: CASSGASGHTYANSPLHF.